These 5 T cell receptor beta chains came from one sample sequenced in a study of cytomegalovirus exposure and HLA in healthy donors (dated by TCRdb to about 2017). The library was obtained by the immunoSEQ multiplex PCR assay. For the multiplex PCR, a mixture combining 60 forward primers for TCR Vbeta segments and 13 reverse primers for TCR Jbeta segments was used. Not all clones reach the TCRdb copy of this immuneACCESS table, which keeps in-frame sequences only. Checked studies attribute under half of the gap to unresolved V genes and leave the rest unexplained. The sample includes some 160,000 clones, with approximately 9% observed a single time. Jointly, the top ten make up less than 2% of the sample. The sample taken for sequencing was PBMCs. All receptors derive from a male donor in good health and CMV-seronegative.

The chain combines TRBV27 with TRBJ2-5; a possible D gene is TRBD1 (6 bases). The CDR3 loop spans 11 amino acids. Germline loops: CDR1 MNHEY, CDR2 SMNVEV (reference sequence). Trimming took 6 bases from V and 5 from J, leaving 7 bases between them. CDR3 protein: CASSQGETQYF. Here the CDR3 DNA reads TGTGCCAGCAGCCAGGGGGAGACCCAGTACTTC.

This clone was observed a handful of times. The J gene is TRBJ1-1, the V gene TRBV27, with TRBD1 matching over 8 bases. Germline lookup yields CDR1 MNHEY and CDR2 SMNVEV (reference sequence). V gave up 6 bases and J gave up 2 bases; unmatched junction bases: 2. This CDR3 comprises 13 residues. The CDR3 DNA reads TGTGCCAGCAGGGGACAGGTTAACACTGAAGCTTTCTTT. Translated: CASRGQVNTEAFF.

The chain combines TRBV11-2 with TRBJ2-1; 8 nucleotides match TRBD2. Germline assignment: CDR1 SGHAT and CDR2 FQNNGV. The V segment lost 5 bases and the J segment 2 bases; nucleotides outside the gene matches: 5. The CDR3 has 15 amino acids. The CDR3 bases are TGTGCCAGCAGCATAGCGGGAAGGGCCTACAATGAGCAGTTCTTC. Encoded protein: CASSIAGRAYNEQFF.

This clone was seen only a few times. The CDR3 loop is CASSKGGRWTEAFF. The CDR3 region has the DNA TGTGCCAGCAGCAAAGGGGGCAGATGGACTGAAGCTTTCTTT. This chain uses TRBV21-1 with TRBJ1-1; the table names TRBD1, a call not compared with the DNA. TRBV21-1 is a pseudogene locus. The CDR3 consists of 14 residues.

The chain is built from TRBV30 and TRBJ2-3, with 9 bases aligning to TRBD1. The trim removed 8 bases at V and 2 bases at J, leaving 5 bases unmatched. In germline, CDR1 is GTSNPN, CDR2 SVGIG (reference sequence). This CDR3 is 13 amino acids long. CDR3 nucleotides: TGTGCCAGCAACAGGGGGCCCACAGATACGCAGTATTTT. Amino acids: CASNRGPTDTQYF.